This note documents a single T cell receptor (beta chain) sequence. CDR1 and CDR2 (germline): MNHNS, SASEGT. V lost 2 bases, J lost 7 bases, and 11 bases lay in between. This CDR3 has 13 amino acids. Source study methods: Amplification of reference gene primers was used by the study to estimate nucleated cell counts. Only in-frame clones appear in the TCRdb table, and some are missing; sequencing was by immunoSEQ multiplex PCR. V and J calls and clone size are as listed in that table; D and trimming were resolved from the DNA. The sample yields 100,000 to 150,000 clones, 84% seen once. This entry comes from a study of blood T cell repertoires in COVID-19. On the study more broadly: The United States, Italy and Spain provided the acute and convalescent COVID-19 samples. T cells, B-cell-depleted T cells, or PBMCs supplied cDNA or gDNA.

The sequenced material came from peripheral blood. The chain links TRBV6-1 to TRBJ1-2; no definite D call. The receptor's source is a woman in her fifties or sixties with acute or convalescent COVID-19. The CDR3 DNA reads TGTGCCAGCAGTGAATTGCGCCGTGGTGGCTACACCTTC. Residues: CASSELRRGGYTF.